The source of this TCR beta chain is a study of cytomegalovirus exposure and HLA in healthy donors (dated by TCRdb to 2015 to 2018). Some background on the complete study: According to an earlier analysis of 550 to 700 of the donors, about 180 million T cells yielded roughly 110 million unique TCR beta sequences and approximately 280 Gb of sequence data. The number of typed donors differed by locus: about 629-630 for A, B, C, DRB1 and DQB1; 500 to 550 for DQA1; around 610 for DPA1; and about 450 for DPB1. Because of strong linkage in the cohort, five DR-DQ haplotypes were treated as single units for association and clustering. In addition to the first cohort of 650 to 800 subjects, a separate validation cohort of 100 to 150 different subjects was used. In an earlier analysis of a few hundred of the donors, high-throughput TCR beta sequencing was used to judge whether each TCR beta V gene segment behaved as functional or pseudogenic. The study was designed to test whether signatures of past pathogen exposure could be identified by cataloging public T cell receptors. A later genetic analysis took genome-wide SNP genotypes for about three fifths of the 666 donors and used that subset as a discovery cohort. An early release that covered more than 550 HLA-typed donors contained around 300 gigabases of sequencing data and tens of millions of unique TCR sequences. On average, about 240,000 unique TCR beta nucleotide sequences were sequenced per donor among some 430 genotyped donors of the cohort, with 15% to 20% of those sequences being non-productive. Rather than using new phenotypic data, the later analysis identified candidate immune exposures from TCR beta sequences and from how often those sequences occurred across donors. To predict cytomegalovirus infection status, the study combined high-throughput TCR immunosequencing, statistical association of individual TCRs with disease status, and machine learning. Both class I and class II loci were covered by HLA typing, at four-digit resolution. Every repertoire in the discovery cohort had been generated on one and the same sequencing platform. Among the approximately 420 genotyped donors, about 85% belonged to the genetic ancestry cluster associated with self-reported Caucasian donors. A later analysis re-analyzed previously published TCR beta repertoires from 666 donors and added high-resolution HLA genotyping to study TCR occurrence patterns. Using immunosequencing, the study profiled T cell repertoires from 666 subjects and related those repertoires to cytomegalovirus serostatus. Donor age, sex, ethnicity and CMV serostatus were compiled together with the repertoire data. Findings and caveats that apply to the study as a whole: An association between a missense DCLRE1C variant and V-gene and J-gene trimming of TCR beta chains was found in a later genetic analysis and replicated in an independent cohort. Only TCR beta chains were sequenced in this cohort, and the absence of alpha or paired-chain data limited detectable features. A later analysis found that most CMV-associated TCR beta chains appeared HLA-restricted, with HLA associations seemingly driven largely by CMV exposure. While some public TCRs were present in many individuals, most TCR sequences turned up only very rarely across donors. In a later analysis, HLA-associated TCR beta chains showed more clonal expansion and lower generation probabilities than non-associated chains that were equally common. A cluster of highly shared sequence variants was judged likely to represent a technical artifact of the sequencing pipeline. Because HLA typing was unavailable for some donors at each locus, only the typed subset was used in association tests. Approximately 18 rarely observed V segments, including chromosome 9 orphons, were excluded from the earlier analysis of approximately 500 of the donors because counts were too low. A total of 150 to 200 TCR beta chains were listed by the study as associated with cytomegalovirus. Linkage disequilibrium might explain the correlated functional status among segregating V segments, but an unknown experimental factor could not be ruled out. A few of the identified cytomegalovirus-associated TCR beta chains were confirmed in vitro to be specific for cytomegalovirus antigens. The 87-base-pair reads could not distinguish some IMGT-functional V segments, including TRBV6-2 and TRBV6-3, so those segments were excluded. For the cohort, immune exposure information was limited to CMV serostatus. A later genetic analysis reported fewer N-insertions in productive TCRs among donors in an Asian-associated ancestry cluster than the roughly 700-donor mean. Several of the top co-occurrence clusters appeared to be linked to parvovirus B19, influenza, CMV and Epstein-Barr virus, according to a later analysis. Strong co-occurrence of HLA alleles, especially DR and DQ, made assigning TCR associations to individual alleles difficult. In both the original and validation cohorts, the classifier was reported to diagnose cytomegalovirus status with high specificity and sensitivity. In a later analysis, over 15,000 TCR beta sequences were associated with specific HLA alleles at a false discovery rate of 0.05. In an earlier analysis of approximately 590 of the donors, most TCR beta V segments appeared in productive rearrangements about 90% or about 30% of the time, broadly matching IMGT annotations. It was suggested by the authors that the approach could potentially be generalized to other disease states and immunological phenotypes. In a later analysis, the rate of TCR association differed among HLA loci, with DRB1 alleles having the most associated TCRs and HLA-C alleles having the fewest. A further reported finding was that TCR beta sequences accurately predicted the HLA-A and HLA-B alleles for most subjects in the first cohort. Roughly uniform sequencing depth across donors was assumed in presence/absence analyses, although this assumption may not hold.

Spanning cysteine to phenylalanine, the CDR3 consists of 15 amino acids. Only the CDR3 region is kept as DNA, spanning 45 bases read in frame from base 1. Taken from the germline V gene (reference sequence), the CDR1 and CDR2 loops are SSHAT and FNYEAQ. The protocol used for the library was the immunoSEQ multiplex PCR assay. For the multiplex PCR, a mixture combining 60 forward primers for TCR Vbeta segments and 13 reverse primers for TCR Jbeta segments was used. A multiplex PCR assay on genomic DNA amplified the CDR3 region of rearranged TCR beta genes. On the Illumina HiSeq System, the amplified TCR beta libraries were sequenced as 87-base-pair reads. Turning to the authors' computational methods: Across the roughly 700 repertoires, a later analysis counted some 81 million unique TCR beta chains, around 11 million of which were shared by at least two donors. To remove PCR and sequencing errors, raw reads were error-corrected and collapsed into unique sequences using a nearest-neighbor algorithm that merged closely related sequences. To assign V, D and J gene segments, CDR3 sequences were aligned to IMGT reference sequences. For a sequence to be retained, a match of at least six nucleotides was required to both a V gene segment and a J gene segment. A rearrangement counted as productive if the CDR3 had no stop codons and remained in frame with V and J, and every other rearrangement counted as non-productive. Following IMGT convention, CDR3 was defined as the stretch from the second conserved V-encoded cysteine to the conserved J-encoded phenylalanine. The earlier analysis of about 640 of the donors excluded any sequence lacking an unambiguous match to a single V gene segment. In an earlier analysis of roughly 500 of the donors, V segments were called functional above 56.7% productive rearrangements and were called segregating when the between-donor standard deviation exceeded 5%. A statistical classification framework was built to diagnose cytomegalovirus status from the catalog of TCR beta chain sequences. In a later analysis, V and J genes were assigned by comparing TCR nucleotide sequences against IMGT/GENE-DB human TR gene sequences. Using the TCRdist pipeline, a later analysis assigned CDR3 sequences along with most-parsimonious VDJ recombination scenarios. A later analysis defined each TCR beta chain by its CDR3 amino acid sequence plus V-gene family, and excluded reads lacking a unique V-gene family. As a way to deal with suspected cross-contamination and a sequencing artifact, a later analysis dropped approximately 570 nucleotide sequences that were highly shared and had low generation probability. For each public chain, a later analysis derived a clonal expansion index from normalized ranks of inferred template counts within each repertoire. In a later analysis, generation probabilities were computed using a VDJ recombination model fitted to out-of-frame rearrangements, and the results were checked against IGoR. In a later analysis, hypergeometric tests were used to score TCR-TCR, TCR-HLA and TCR-CMV co-occurrence, with a repertoire-size bias correction applied to TCR pairs. False discovery rates were estimated in a later analysis by permuting HLA or CMV assignments 20 times. In a later analysis, co-occurring TCRs were grouped using DBSCAN, with TCRdist sequence similarity added in when clustering inside HLA-allele-positive subsets. Repertoires with fewer than 30,000 or more than 120,000 public chains were left out of co-occurrence clustering, as were four to six repertoires with anomalous nucleotide sharing. This is the immuneACCESS table as TCRdb keeps it, with only in-frame sequences that have V and J called. A part of the clones is gone; compared with another copy, unresolved V genes explain less than half, and the rest is unexplained. V and J calls and clone size are copied from that table; D and trimming were computed from the DNA. This sample lists around 120,000 clones; approximately 82% were detected once. Of the sample, approximately 3% falls within the top ten clones.

As concerns this clone: Its cognate antigen has yet to be identified. Mismatch with germline at one junction end may stem from a read error.

The cohort comprised hundreds of healthy bone marrow donors. All cohort members were sampled while nominally healthy, although unrecorded immune exposures were likely present. The donor was CMV seronegative and was included in the group of a few hundred seronegative cohort members. Each donor provided a peripheral blood sample, and peripheral blood mononuclear cells were used for TCR beta sequencing. Genomic DNA was extracted from the blood cell samples with the Qiagen DNeasy Blood Extraction Kit. This chain joins TRBV7-7 to TRBJ1-3; TRBD1 aligns with 8 central bases. Input material: PBMCs. This clonotype was obtained from a boy between 2 and 10 years old in good health and CMV-seronegative. CDR3 protein: CASSFTGGSGNTIYF. The nucleotide sequence is TGTGCTAGCAGCTTTACAGGGGGCTCTGGAAACACCATATATTTT.